The 13 T cell receptor beta chains given below trace back to one sample, sequenced in a study of T cell responses to AZD1222 COVID-19 vaccine. Profiling relied on immunoSEQ multiplex PCR, and the TCRdb table lists in-frame clones only, not all of them. This table has about 130,000 clones, around 90% appearing once. Material: peripheral blood, obtained on day 0 of AZD1222 vaccination. These receptors were obtained from an adult in good health.

The J gene is TRBJ1-3, the V gene TRBV28; perhaps TRBD1 as D (5 bases). Germline V gives CDR1 MDHEN, CDR2 SYDVKM. Trimming removed 10 bases at V and 0 bases at J, with 16 bases between. This CDR3 spans 15 amino acids. The chain's CDR3 is CATRDFSSSGNTIYF. As DNA, the CDR3 is TGTGCCACCCGGGACTTTTCGAGCTCTGGAAACACCATATATTTT. Combining the CDR3 with reference TRBV28 and TRBJ1-3 gives the whole variable domain DVKVTQSSRYLVKRTGEKVFLECVQDMDHENMFWYRQDPGLGLRLIYFSYDVKMKEKGDIPEGYSVSREKKERFSLILESASTNQTSMYLCATRDFSSSGNTIYFGEGSWLTVV.

As for this clone: An end of the junction does not agree with germline; a read error may underlie this. The V call is TRBV7-9, the J call TRBJ2-7, with TRBD2 identical over 11 bases. The CDR3 runs to 16 residues. Germline V gene data show CDR1 as SEHNR and CDR2 as FQNEAQ (reference sequence). CDR3 in DNA: TGTGCCAGCAGCATAGCGGGAGGGCCTCTTAACTACGAGCAGTACTTC. Residues: CASSIAGGPLNYEQYF.

This chain links TRBV5-1 with TRBJ1-1, with D unresolved. Germline V CDR1 and CDR2: SGHRS, YFSETQ. The CDR3 length is 14 residues. The ends were cut back, 4 bases at V and 1 base at J, with 11 bases in the middle. CDR3 nucleotide sequence: TGCGCCAGCAGCCCGAGATGGCCGAACACTGAAGCTTTCTTT. Translated, it gives CASSPRWPNTEAFF.

The rearrangement links TRBV4-3 to TRBJ2-3; D is undetermined. The CDR3 covers 17 residues. Trimming cost V 4 bases and J 5 bases, with 22 bases left between them. Germline loops: CDR1 LGHNA, CDR2 YSLEER. CDR3 residues: CASSPHFADRYGDTQYF. The CDR3 bases are TGCGCCAGCAGCCCACATTTCGCGGACCGTTATGGAGATACGCAGTATTTT.

V and J are TRBV27 and TRBJ1-2, with 10 bases aligning to TRBD1. The ends lost 2 bases at V and 8 bases at J; junction bases unmatched: 8. CDR1 is MNHEY and CDR2 is SMNVEV in the germline V gene (reference sequence). The CDR3 has 15 amino acids. The CDR3 spells CASSLPGQGIGGYTF. CDR3 bases: TGTGCCAGCAGTTTACCGGGACAGGGGATTGGAGGCTACACCTTC.

This sequence joins TRBV5-1 and TRBJ1-1; D ambiguous. V was shortened by 1 base and J by 4 bases, with 14 bases between the two germline ends. Germline CDR1 and CDR2: SGHRS and YFSETQ. This CDR3 comprises 15 residues. Written as DNA, the CDR3 is TGCGCCAGCAGCTTGACTCCCCTCGCAGGCACTGAAGCTTTCTTT. Protein: CASSLTPLAGTEAFF. Drawing the rest from reference TRBV5-1 and TRBJ1-1, the complete variable domain is KAGVTQTPRYLIKTRGQQVTLSCSPISGHRSVSWYQQTPGQGLQFLFEYFSETQRNKGNFPGRFSGRQFSNSRSEMNVSTLELGDSALYLCASSLTPLAGTEAFFGQGTRLTVV.

This sequence joins TRBV9 and TRBJ2-7, with 7 bases that match TRBD2. The CDR3 extends over 14 amino acids. Germline CDR1 SGDLS, CDR2 YYNGEE. J lost 4 bases, V lost 1 base, and 5 bases had no gene match. CDR3 DNA: TGTGCCAGCAGCGTAACTGCGGGGGTGTACGAGCAGTACTTC. It is translated as CASSVTAGVYEQYF.

CDR3 DNA: TGTGCCAGCAGCCAAGATCCCAGGGGCACTGAAGCTTTCTTT. Its translation is CASSQDPRGTEAFF. This chain joins TRBV4-2 and TRBJ1-1; a possible D gene is TRBD1 (6 bases). This CDR3 is 14 amino acids long. The germline V gene encodes CDR1 LGHNA and CDR2 YNFKEQ. Trimming shortened V by 0 bases and J by 4 bases, and 9 bases separated the two germline ends.

V gene TRBV10-3 combines with J gene TRBJ1-5; possible D gene TRBD1, 5 bases. The germline gives CDR1 ENHRY, CDR2 SYGVKD. There are 18 residues in the CDR3. V shed 1 base and J shed 2 bases, with 18 bases lying between them. CDR3 bases: TGTGCCATCAGTGAGTACGCAGGGAGTAGGATTGGCAATCAGCCCCAGCATTTT. Translation gives CAISEYAGSRIGNQPQHF.

The chain carries TRBV7-9 and TRBJ2-3, with 13 positions matching TRBD2. This CDR3 comprises 16 residues. Germline-derived CDR1 and CDR2 are SEHNR and FQNEAQ (reference sequence). J was trimmed by 1 base and V by 6 bases; bases with no gene match: 4. The CDR3 spells CASSWTSGGGTDTQYF. CDR3 in DNA: TGTGCCAGCAGTTGGACTAGCGGGGGAGGCACAGATACGCAGTATTTT.

This clone was counted a few times. The chain employs TRBV30 and TRBJ1-5, with D possibly matching TRBD1 (6 bases). CDR3 size: 13 residues. V lost 5 bases to trimming and J lost 3 bases, with 11 bases between them. Germline V CDR1 and CDR2: GTSNPN, SVGIG (reference sequence). In nucleotides, the CDR3 is TGTGCCTGGGCCCGGGACAACAATCAGCCCCAGCATTTT. This encodes CAWARDNNQPQHF.

V is TRBV27 and J is TRBJ2-1; the match to TRBD2 covers 8 bases. J lost 3 bases, V lost 7 bases, and 14 bases had no gene match. This CDR3 is built from 17 residues. CDR1 is MNHEY, CDR2 SMNVEV, per germline (reference sequence). In DNA form, the CDR3 reads TGTGCCAGCAACCCGGGACTAGGGAGGAGTTTCTACAATGAGCAGTTCTTC. This encodes CASNPGLGRSFYNEQFF.

This chain joins TRBV28 and TRBJ2-5; the match to TRBD1 covers 8 bases. CDR1 and CDR2 (germline): MDHEN, SYDVKM. The CDR3 runs 13 residues. The V segment lost 8 bases and the J segment 7 bases; nucleotides outside the gene matches: 9. The CDR3 sequence is CASSPGQVWTQYF. CDR3 coding DNA: TGTGCCAGCTCTCCGGGACAGGTTTGGACCCAGTACTTC.